The TCR beta chain described here comes from a study of CD8+ T cells in alopecia areata. The CDR3 covers 18 residues. Trimming cost V 5 bases and J 6 bases, with 26 bases left between them. In germline, CDR1 is SGHVS, CDR2 FQNEAQ. Isolated RNA was reverse transcribed into cDNA used as the sequencing template. TCRdb's table, derived via immunoSEQ multiplex PCR, lists solely in-frame clones and lacks some. Here the sample spans 150,000 or so clones, about 87% being singletons. The origin of this receptor is a human donor with alopecia areata. The rearrangement links TRBV7-8 to TRBJ2-4; D is possibly TRBD1 (6 bases). Sequencing used CD8+ T cells sorted from blood, obtained at week 0. The CDR3 here is CASSLYRATTPSGNIQYF. CDR3 DNA sequence: TGTGCCAGCAGCCTCTACAGGGCTACAACCCCCTCGGGAAACATTCAGTACTTC.